These 27 T cell receptor beta chains were all obtained from the same sample, sequenced in a study of blood T cells in healthy people across ages. Then a second PCR, running roughly 7 to 12 cycles, was carried out with a sample-barcoded 5' primer and a J-beta primer mix. In TCRdb, the 5' RACE reads were re-called with MiXCR into one record per CDR3 protein. Here the sample spans some 1,800,000 distinct CDR3 sequences, about 39% being singletons. The sequenced sample consisted of blood. These receptors all come from a human donor in good health.

V and J are TRBV20-1 and TRBJ2-7, with 7 bases lining up with TRBD2. Trimming removed 3 bases from V and 2 bases from J; junction bases left unmatched: 13. CDR3 length equals 16 residues. The germline gives CDR1 DFQATT, CDR2 SNEGSKA (reference sequence). The CDR3 is CSASEEVSGGPYEQYF. CDR3 in DNA: TGCAGTGCTAGTGAGGAGGTATCGGGGGGACCCTACGAGCAGTACTTC.

CDR3 nucleotide sequence: TGCGCCAGCAGCCAACAGACAGGGGTCGGAGAGACCCAGTACTTC. Translating gives CASSQQTGVGETQYF. This chain connects TRBV4-3 to TRBJ2-4; 8 bases fit TRBD1. The DNA end is more similar to TRBJ2-5, so the J call may be wrong. The germline CDR1 and CDR2 sequences are LGHNA and YSLEER. This CDR3 comprises 15 residues.

This clonotype has more than one count but fewer than ten. This chain uses TRBV29-1 with TRBJ2-4, with TRBD2 identical over 8 bases. Trimming took 4 bases from V and 7 from J; bases not matched to a gene: 6. The CDR3 length is 13 residues. Per germline, CDR1 SQVTM and CDR2 ANQGSEA. Here the CDR3 reads CSVGLPGGNIQYF. The CDR3 DNA sequence: TGCAGCGTTGGACTCCCGGGAGGGAACATTCAGTACTTC.

The CDR3: CATSRGLAGGEETQYF. The CDR3 bases are TGTGCCACCAGCAGAGGACTAGCGGGGGGTGAGGAGACCCAGTACTTC. V is TRBV15 and J is TRBJ2-4, with TRBD2 matching 13 bases. The last part of the DNA fits TRBJ2-5 better; the J call may be wrong. This CDR3 has 16 residues. The germline V gene has CDR1 LNHNV and CDR2 YYDKDF (reference sequence).

The chain links TRBV5-1 to TRBJ1-6, with no clear D. The CDR3 runs to 16 residues. In germline, CDR1 is SGHRS, CDR2 YFSETQ. V lost 0 bases to trimming and J lost 5 bases, with 12 bases between them. This chain's CDR3 is CASSLASWTDNSPLHF. The CDR3 coding sequence is TGCGCCAGCAGCTTGGCCTCCTGGACCGATAATTCACCCCTCCACTTT.

This chain uses TRBV7-6 with TRBJ2-3; 10 positions match TRBD2. The CDR3 contains 17 residues. Germline V gene data show CDR1 as SGHVS and CDR2 as FNYEAQ. Trimming removed 6 bases from V and 3 bases from J; junction bases left unmatched: 12. The chain's CDR3 is CASSSYPSGGGTDTQYF. In DNA, the CDR3 is TGTGCCAGCAGTTCCTACCCCAGCGGGGGGGGTACAGATACGCAGTATTTT.

The chain employs TRBV10-3 and TRBJ1-1; 8 bases are a match to TRBD1. Germline assignment: CDR1 ENHRY and CDR2 SYGVKD. This CDR3 is 17 amino acids long. The V segment lost 5 bases and the J segment 3 bases; nucleotides outside the gene matches: 14. CDR3 amino acids: CAISRFTGGRGDTEAFF. The CDR3 nucleotides read TGTGCCATCAGTCGGTTTACAGGGGGTAGGGGGGACACTGAAGCTTTCTTT.

The V gene is TRBV5-6, the J gene TRBJ1-2, with a possible D match to TRBD1 (6 bases). The CDR3 totals 14 residues. The germline gives CDR1 SGHDT, CDR2 YYEEEE. V lost 4 bases and J 4 bases, leaving 14 bases between the germline ends. CDR3 region: CASSGGGLVYGYTF. The CDR3 DNA reads as TGTGCCAGCAGCGGAGGGGGGCTAGTCTATGGCTACACCTTC.

The table lists this clonotype with a few counts. CDR3 in DNA: TGCGCCAGCAGCCTCTTCTTTGGAGATACGCAGTATTTT. Translating it yields CASSLFFGDTQYF. This chain connects TRBV4-1 to TRBJ2-3; D is unclear. From germline, CDR1 is MGHRA and CDR2 YSYEKL. The CDR3 is 13 residues long. Trimming shortened V by 4 bases and J by 5 bases, and 10 bases separated the two germline ends.

This clonotype was recorded only once. This chain uses TRBV4-1 with TRBJ2-4; 11 bases fit TRBD1. The CDR3 contains 15 residues. Trimming removed 0 bases from V and 5 bases from J; junction bases left unmatched: 0. CDR1 MGHRA and CDR2 YSYEKL come from the germline V gene. The CDR3 DNA is TGCGCCAGCAGCCAAGAGGGACAGGGGGAAAACATTCAGTACTTC. Its protein product is CASSQEGQGENIQYF.

This clonotype was seen only a few times. CDR3 amino acids: CSARETTTSGGALNEQFF. CDR3 nucleotide sequence: TGCAGTGCTAGAGAAACAACGACTAGCGGGGGGGCCTTAAATGAGCAGTTCTTC. The chain employs TRBV20-1 and TRBJ2-1; 14 bases are a match to TRBD2. The CDR3 is 18 residues long. Germline CDR1 reads DFQATT; CDR2 reads SNEGSKA (reference sequence). The junction had 11 bases not matched to a gene; V was cut back by 0 bases and J by 7 bases.

V and J are TRBV4-1 and TRBJ1-5; no firm D call. V gave up 0 bases and J gave up 2 bases, with 5 bases separating them. The germline gives CDR1 MGHRA, CDR2 YSYEKL. The CDR3 sequence is 14 residues long. CDR3 sequence reads: CASSQDGRNQPQHF. CDR3 DNA sequence: TGCGCCAGCAGCCAAGATGGGCGCAATCAGCCCCAGCATTTT.

The V and J genes are TRBV11-2 and TRBJ2-4; TRBD1 or TRBD2 may be the D gene (5 bases each). Matching the DNA end better, TRBJ2-7 makes the J call doubtful. Germline V gene data show CDR1 as SGHAT and CDR2 as FQNNGV. This CDR3 contains 17 residues. The CDR3 bases are TGTGCCAGCAGCCCACCCGGGGCAGGACGGCGGAACTACGAGCAGTACTTC. Translating it yields CASSPPGAGRRNYEQYF.

This chain joins TRBV5-6 and TRBJ1-1; no firm D call. Trimming cost V 6 bases and J 3 bases, with 18 bases left between them. The CDR3 runs to 15 residues. The V gene's germline CDR1 is SGHDT and CDR2 YYEEEE. The CDR3 spells CASIHRRLLYTEAFF. The CDR3 DNA reads as TGTGCCAGCATCCACCGTCGACTGTTGTACACTGAAGCTTTCTTT.

Points on this clonotype: One junction end disagrees with the germline gene, perhaps due to a read error. The V gene is TRBV4-2, the J gene TRBJ2-1; D is possibly TRBD2 (6 bases). The CDR3 spans 18 residues. Germline V gene data show CDR1 as LGHNA and CDR2 as YNFKEQ. As DNA, the CDR3 is TGTGCCAGCAGCCAAGATGGAGATAGCGGTTACACTTACAATGGGCAGTTCTTC. Residues: CASSQDGDSGYTYNGQFF.

V is TRBV20-1 and J is TRBJ2-3, with D possibly being TRBD1 or TRBD2 (5 bases each). CDR1 DFQATT and CDR2 SNEGSKA come from the germline V gene (reference sequence). This CDR3 is 15 amino acids long. V was pared by 1 base and J by 1 base, with 12 bases between. The CDR3 DNA is TGCAGTGCTAGAGTGGGGGATAGAGGCACAGATACGCAGTATTTT. This codes for CSARVGDRGTDTQYF.

J is TRBJ2-1 and V is TRBV11-2; 9 bases agree with TRBD1. The CDR3 runs 17 residues. The trim removed 5 bases at V and 8 bases at J, leaving 16 bases unmatched. Per germline, CDR1 SGHAT and CDR2 FQNNGV. The CDR3 region is CASSPRLDRGRFDEQFF. The CDR3 DNA reads as TGTGCCAGCAGCCCACGGCTGGACAGGGGAAGATTTGATGAGCAGTTCTTC.

The V gene is TRBV11-3, the J gene TRBJ2-3; D may be TRBD1 (7 bases). The CDR3 runs to 14 residues. V gave up 3 bases and J gave up 6 bases, with 13 bases separating them. Germline V gene lookup returns CDR1 SGHNT and CDR2 YENEEA. CDR3 coding DNA: TGTGCCAGCAGCTTCAGGGGGGTATTGGATACGCAGTATTTT. Translation: CASSFRGVLDTQYF.

The chain carries TRBV10-3 and TRBJ2-2; 7 bases align to TRBD1. This CDR3 spans 15 amino acids. The germline gives CDR1 ENHRY, CDR2 SYGVKD. The V gene end was trimmed by 3 bases and the J gene end by 6 bases; junction bases not matched to a gene: 7. The CDR3 nucleotides are TGTGCCATCAGTGACGACAGGGCGTCTCCCGGGGAGCTGTTTTTT. Amino acids: CAISDDRASPGELFF.

The CDR3 coding sequence is TGTGCCAGCAGCCCATTGACAGGGGGCAGTAACTATGGCTACACCTTC. Translated, it gives CASSPLTGGSNYGYTF. The chain employs TRBV5-5 and TRBJ1-2; 10 bases agree with TRBD1. The germline V gene has CDR1 SGHKS and CDR2 YYEKEE (reference sequence). There are 16 residues in the CDR3. Trimming removed 4 bases from V and 1 base from J; junction bases left unmatched: 7.

The chain combines TRBV6-6 with TRBJ2-5; D gene ambiguous. The CDR3 runs to 13 residues. Trimming cost V 5 bases and J 1 base, with 8 bases left between them. CDR1 MNHNY and CDR2 SVGAGI come from the germline V gene (reference sequence). For the CDR3, the DNA is TGTGCCAGCAGTCATGGGCCCCAAGAGACCCAGTACTTC. Amino acids: CASSHGPQETQYF.

The CDR3 nucleotides are TGTGCCAGCAGCTTAAGGGGTCAGGGAATCGACGAGCAGTACTTC. This gives the protein CASSLRGQGIDEQYF. The chain has TRBV7-2 and TRBJ2-7; the D gene is possibly TRBD1 (5 bases). The germline gives CDR1 SGHTA, CDR2 FQGNSA. Trimming pared 2 bases from V and 5 bases from J, leaving 16 bases between. This CDR3 has 15 residues.

This chain connects TRBV6-1 to TRBJ2-7; unclear D gene. This CDR3 spans 12 amino acids. V lost 8 bases, J lost 2 bases, and 10 bases lay in between. The germline CDR1 and CDR2 sequences are MNHNS and SASEGT. CDR3 in DNA: TGTGCCAGCGAGTCAAGCGCCTACGAGCAGTACTTC. Encoded protein: CASESSAYEQYF.

CDR3 coding DNA: TGCAGTGCTAGAGATTACCGCCGTGGCGAGCAGTACTTC. This sequence encodes CSARDYRRGEQYF. This chain connects TRBV20-1 to TRBJ2-4; D gene uncertain. The J call is uncertain, as TRBJ2-7 better fits the DNA end. Germline V gene data show CDR1 as DFQATT and CDR2 as SNEGSKA (reference sequence). CDR3 length: 13 amino acids.

This clonotype turned up a few times. This rearrangement joins TRBV28 to TRBJ1-6; D remains unclear. CDR1 and CDR2 from the germline V gene are MDHEN and SYDVKM. Trimming took off 3 bases at V and 11 bases at J, with 5 bases between the two ends. The CDR3 runs 11 residues. The DNA of the CDR3 is TGTGCCAGCAGTTTTTCAGCACCCCTCCACTTT. Translating gives CASSFSAPLHF.

The rearrangement links TRBV5-5 to TRBJ2-3, with 12 bases lining up with TRBD1. Trimming cost V 4 bases and J 2 bases; bases outside gene matches: 11. The germline V gene has CDR1 SGHKS and CDR2 YYEKEE (reference sequence). CDR3 length: 18 residues. CDR3 nucleotide sequence: TGTGCCAGCAGCCGTGGGACAGGGGGCGGCACCTACACAGATACGCAGTATTTT. Amino acids: CASSRGTGGGTYTDTQYF.

DNA of the CDR3: TGTGCCAGCAGTGCCCGGGGCCGTTCATCCTACGAGCAGTACTTC. Residues: CASSARGRSSYEQYF. The chain recombines TRBV7-2 with TRBJ2-4; D is tentatively TRBD1 or TRBD2 (5 bases each). TRBJ2-7 matches the DNA end more closely, so the J call is doubtful. This CDR3 contains 15 residues. Germline V gene lookup returns CDR1 SGHTA and CDR2 FQGNSA.